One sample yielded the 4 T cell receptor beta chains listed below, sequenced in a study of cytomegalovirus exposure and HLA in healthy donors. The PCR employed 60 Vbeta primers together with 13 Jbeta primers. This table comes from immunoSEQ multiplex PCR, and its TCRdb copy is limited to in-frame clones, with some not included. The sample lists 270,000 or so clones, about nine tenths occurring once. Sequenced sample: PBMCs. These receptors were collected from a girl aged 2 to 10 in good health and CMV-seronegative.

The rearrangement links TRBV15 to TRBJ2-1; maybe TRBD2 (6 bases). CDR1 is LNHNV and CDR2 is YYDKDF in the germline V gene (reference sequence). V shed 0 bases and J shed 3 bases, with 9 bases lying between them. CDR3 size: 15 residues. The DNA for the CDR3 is TGTGCCACCAGCAGAGATTCCGGGAGCTACAATGAGCAGTTCTTC. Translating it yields CATSRDSGSYNEQFF.

The CDR3 region is CASSSRERGLYEQFF. In nucleotides, the CDR3 is TGTGCCAGCAGCTCTCGGGAGCGGGGGCTGTATGAGCAGTTCTTC. This chain links TRBV13 with TRBJ2-1; TRBD2 matches at 8 bases. Germline CDR1 is PRHDT and CDR2 is FYEKMQ (reference sequence). The V segment lost 4 bases and the J segment 8 bases; nucleotides outside the gene matches: 10. The CDR3 has 15 residues.

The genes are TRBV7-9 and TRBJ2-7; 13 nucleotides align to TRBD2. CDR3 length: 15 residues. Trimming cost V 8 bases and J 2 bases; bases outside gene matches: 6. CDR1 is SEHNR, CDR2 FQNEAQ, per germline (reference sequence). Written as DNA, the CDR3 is TGTGCCAGCGGTCAACTAGCGGGGGGGGCCTACGAGCAGTACTTC. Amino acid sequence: CASGQLAGGAYEQYF.

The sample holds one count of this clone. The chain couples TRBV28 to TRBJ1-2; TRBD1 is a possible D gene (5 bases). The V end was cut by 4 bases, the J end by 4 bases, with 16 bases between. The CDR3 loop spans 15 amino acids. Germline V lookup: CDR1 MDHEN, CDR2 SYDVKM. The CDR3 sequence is CASSSRRQQIYGYTF. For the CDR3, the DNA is TGTGCCAGCAGTTCGCGTAGACAGCAGATCTATGGCTACACCTTC.